The source of this TCR beta chain is a study of blood T cell repertoires in COVID-19. In the study overall: Acute-phase and convalescent COVID-19 samples originated in the United States, Italy and Spain.

The CDR3 runs 15 residues. Per germline, CDR1 SGHDN and CDR2 FVKESK. The V end was cut by 0 bases, the J end by 11 bases, with 19 bases between. Source study methods: Using reference gene primer amplification, nucleated cell counts were estimated. Generated by immunoSEQ multiplex PCR, the TCRdb table keeps only in-frame clones and is missing some. The V and J calls and clone size are taken from that table; D and trimming were inferred from the DNA. This table holds around 180,000 clones, roughly 80% found once. The sample taken for sequencing was peripheral blood. This TCR was recovered from a woman aged 25 to 39 with acute or convalescent COVID-19. The chain couples TRBV14 to TRBJ1-1; D is uncertain. This CDR3 is CASSQESGVLGGAFF. The CDR3 DNA follows: TGTGCCAGCAGCCAAGAATCTGGGGTATTGGGAGGCGCTTTCTTT.